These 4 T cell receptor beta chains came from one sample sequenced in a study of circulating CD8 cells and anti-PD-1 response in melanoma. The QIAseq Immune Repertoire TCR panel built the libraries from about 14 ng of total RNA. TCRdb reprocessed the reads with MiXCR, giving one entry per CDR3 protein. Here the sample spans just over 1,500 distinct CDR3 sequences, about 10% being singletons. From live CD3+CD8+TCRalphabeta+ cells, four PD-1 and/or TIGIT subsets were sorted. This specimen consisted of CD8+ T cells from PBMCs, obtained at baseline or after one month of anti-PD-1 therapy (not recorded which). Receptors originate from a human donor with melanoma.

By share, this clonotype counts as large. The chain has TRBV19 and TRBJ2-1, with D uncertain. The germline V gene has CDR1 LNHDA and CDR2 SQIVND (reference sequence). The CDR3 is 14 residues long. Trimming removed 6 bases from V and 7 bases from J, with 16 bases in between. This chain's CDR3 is CASSIRILRNEQFF. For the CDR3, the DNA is TGTGCCAGTAGCATCAGGATCCTCAGGAATGAGCAGTTCTTC.

The CDR3 DNA reads as TGTGCCAGCAGCCCACCGGGAGCCAACGTCCTGACTTTC. Protein: CASSPPGANVLTF. V is TRBV7-9 and J is TRBJ2-6; possible D gene TRBD2, 5 bases. In germline, CDR1 is SEHNR, CDR2 FQNEAQ (reference sequence). The CDR3 loop spans 13 amino acids. V lost 5 bases and J 7 bases, leaving 9 bases between the germline ends.

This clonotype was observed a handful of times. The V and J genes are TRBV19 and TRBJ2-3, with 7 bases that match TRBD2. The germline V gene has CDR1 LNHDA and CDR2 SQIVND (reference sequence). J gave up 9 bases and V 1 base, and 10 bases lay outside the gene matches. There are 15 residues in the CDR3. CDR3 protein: CASSIGSSGHGTQYF. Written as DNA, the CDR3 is TGTGCCAGTAGTATAGGTTCTAGCGGCCATGGGACGCAGTATTTT. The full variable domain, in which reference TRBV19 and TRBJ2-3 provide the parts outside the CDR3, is DGGITQSPKYLFRKEGQNVTLSCEQNLNHDAMYWYRQDPGQGLRLIYYSQIVNDFQKGDIAEGYSVSREKKESFPLTVTSAQKNPTAFYLCASSIGSSGHGTQYFGPGTRLTVL.

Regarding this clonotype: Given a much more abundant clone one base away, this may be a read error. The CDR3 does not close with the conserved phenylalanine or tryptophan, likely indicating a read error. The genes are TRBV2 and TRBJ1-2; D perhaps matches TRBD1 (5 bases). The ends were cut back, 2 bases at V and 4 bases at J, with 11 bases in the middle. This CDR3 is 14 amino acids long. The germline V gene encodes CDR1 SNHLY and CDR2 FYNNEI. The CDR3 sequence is CASSEWGGSYGYTS. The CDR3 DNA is TGTGCCAGCAGTGAATGGGGGGGTAGCTATGGCTACACCTCC.